This is a list of T cell receptor beta chains from one sample in a study of blood T cells in healthy people across ages. In TCRdb, the 5' RACE reads were re-called with MiXCR into one record per CDR3 protein. The sample lists 540,000 or so distinct CDR3 sequences; 27% were seen once. Sequencing was performed on blood. These TCRs come from a woman aged 70-85 years in good health. Both conserved end residues are part of each CDR3. The D gene is left open where the match is weak. Clone sizes are given selectively: once, few, many, or a class where the clone is expanded.

TRBJ2-5 . TRBD2 TRBV7-8 TGTGCCAGCAGCTCTCTGACTAGCGCGGGGGCCCAGTACTTC CASSSLTSAGAQYF
TRBJ2-1 . . TRBV5-1 TGCGCCAGCAGCTTGGAGGGGGGAACCTACAATGAGCAGTTCTTC CASSLEGGTYNEQFF
TRBJ1-5 . TRBD1 TRBV15 TGTGCCACCAGCGTGACAGGGCTCCAGCCCCAGCATTTT CATSVTGLQPQHF
TRBJ2-6 many . TRBV27 TGTGCCAGCAGTGGCACCTTCTCTGGGGCCAACGTCCTGACTTTC CASSGTFSGANVLTF
TRBJ2-2 . TRBD2 TRBV12-3/TRBV12-4 TGTGCCAGCAGTTCGGGGGGGGTAGCGGGCTCTCACACCGGGGAGCTGTTTTTT CASSSGGVAGSHTGELFF
TRBJ2-4 few . TRBV5-1 TGCGCCAGCAGCTTGGGCCCGCAGGACCCCGCCAAAAACATTCAGTACTTC CASSLGPQDPAKNIQYF
TRBJ2-7 few . TRBV5-1 TGCGCCAGCAGCCTAGCAGGGAGATACGAGCAGTACTTC CASSLAGRYEQYF
TRBJ2-1 . . TRBV24-1 TGTGCCACCAGTGATAAACTTTGGACGAGCTCCTACAATGAGCAGTTCTTC CATSDKLWTSSYNEQFF
TRBJ2-3 . TRBD2 TRBV20-1 TGCAGTGCAAAGAGGACTAGCGGGTACTCAGATACGCAGTATTTT CSAKRTSGYSDTQYF
TRBJ1-6 many . TRBV5-6 TGTGCCAGCAGGTATACAGGGTCCTATAATTCACCCCTCCACTTT CASRYTGSYNSPLHF
TRBJ1-1 . TRBD1 TRBV5-1 TGCGCCAGCAGCCCCAGGACAGGGAAAGTGGCTGAAGCTTTCTTT CASSPRTGKVAEAFF
TRBJ2-7 . . TRBV7-6 TGTGCCAGCAGCTCATTACCCCCGGACAGTACCTACGAGCAGTACTTC CASSSLPPDSTYEQYF
TRBJ2-5 . TRBD2 TRBV12-3/TRBV12-4 TGTGCCAGCAGCTCTTCCGGGACTAGCAGATCTCAAGAGACCCAGTACTTC CASSSSGTSRSQETQYF
TRBJ2-2 few . TRBV9 TGTGCCAGCAGCGTAAGGATCAACACCGGGGAGCTGTTTTTT CASSVRINTGELFF
TRBJ2-1 . . TRBV29-1 TGCAGCGGGCTAGCGAGTCATGAGCAGTTCTTC CSGLASHEQFF
TRBJ1-2 . TRBD1 TRBV7-3 TGTGCCAGCAGCTTACAGGGACGGGACAGTAGCTATGGCTACACCTTC CASSLQGRDSSYGYTF
TRBJ2-5 . . TRBV7-2 TGTGCCAGCAGCTTAGGTGACATAGAGACCCAGTACTTC CASSLGDIETQYF
TRBJ2-1 few . TRBV7-2 TGTGCCAGCACCGGCCGAGGGTCCTACAATGAGCAGTTCTTC CASTGRGSYNEQFF
TRBJ2-3 . . TRBV29-1 TGCAGCGTTGAAGAGGAGTGGGGTTACGCAGATACGCAGTATTTT CSVEEEWGYADTQYF
TRBJ1-1 . . TRBV28 TGTGCCAGCAGTTTCTTCCAAAGCCGCTTGAACACTGAAGCTTTCTTT CASSFFQSRLNTEAFF
TRBJ1-1 . . TRBV16 TGTGCCAGCAGCCAATTGGTACGTACTGAAGCTTTCTTT CASSQLVRTEAFF
TRBJ1-2 few . TRBV12-3/TRBV12-4 TGTGCCAGCAGGAACCTCCCTGGGGCGGACTATGGCTACACCTTC CASRNLPGADYGYTF
TRBJ1-1 few . TRBV7-2 TGTGCCAGCAGCCGCAGACCCGGGACACAAATTGAAGCTTTCTTT CASSRRPGTQIEAFF
TRBJ2-5 . TRBD1 TRBV5-1 TGCGCCAGCAGCCCCGGGACAGGGACCGAAGAGACCCAGTACTTC CASSPGTGTEETQYF
TRBJ2-1 . . TRBV11-2 TGTGCCAGCAGCTTTGGGACCACGAATGAGCAGTTCTTC CASSFGTTNEQFF
TRBJ1-4 . . TRBV6-5 TGTGCCAGCAGTTACTCCGGGCCGGGTAATGAAAAACTGTTTTTT CASSYSGPGNEKLFF
TRBJ1-3 . . TRBV5-4 TGTGCCAGCAGCTATCAAGGGGCTGGAAACACCATATATTTT CASSYQGAGNTIYF
TRBJ2-1 . TRBD1 TRBV12-5 TGTGCTAGTGGTTTGGGCGGGACAGGGGTTCTCGGGGAGCAGTTCTTC CASGLGGTGVLGEQFF
TRBJ1-2 few . TRBV11-2 TGTGCCAGCAGCTTATATTTCCAGGGACGTGGCTACACCTTC CASSLYFQGRGYTF
TRBJ2-1 . TRBD2 TRBV4-3 TGCGCCAGCAGCCAAGATCGGCAGCGGGGGGTCAATGAGCAGTTCTTC CASSQDRQRGVNEQFF
TRBJ1-2 . . TRBV12-3/TRBV12-4 TGTGCCAGCAGTTGGGAAATCAACTATGGCTACACCTTC CASSWEINYGYTF
TRBJ2-5 few . TRBV7-9 TGTGCCAGCAGCCAACTACTAATCCAAGAGACCCAGTACTTC CASSQLLIQETQYF